The sequence of this T cell receptor (beta chain) was determined in a study of cytomegalovirus exposure and HLA in healthy donors. The primer mix had 60 Vbeta and 13 Jbeta primers. The assay was immunoSEQ multiplex PCR, and TCRdb's table has in-frame clones only and misses some. In the table there are 150,000 to 200,000 clones, 81% of which are singletons. This clone was observed a single time. No antigen is known for it. Study-wide results and limits: Earlier findings revealed that most TCR beta V segments proved productive either about 87% or about 30% of the time. Despite most TCR sequences being rare, some public TCRs occurred in many donors. V- and J-gene trimming in TCR beta was tied to a missense DCLRE1C variant by an analysis performed later. Most of the CMV-associated TCR beta chains (in a later analysis) appeared to be HLA-restricted.

Sequencing used PBMCs. The sequence derives from a man aged 18 to 29 in good health and CMV-seronegative.

The CDR3 DNA reads as TGTGCCAGTAGTATGTCCTCCGGACAGCCCAATCAGCCCCAGCATTTT. This gives the protein CASSMSSGQPNQPQHF. This chain links TRBV19 with TRBJ1-5, with D possibly being TRBD1 (6 bases). CDR1 is LNHDA, CDR2 SQIVND, per germline (reference sequence). V lost 3 bases, J lost 3 bases, and 15 bases lay in between. The CDR3 covers 16 residues.